The rows below give T cell receptor beta chains drawn from one sample of a study of glioma-infiltrating T cells after dendritic cell vaccination. Libraries were prepared by immunoSEQ multiplex PCR; TCRdb keeps only in-frame clonotypes and omits some of them. The table includes fewer than 90,000 clones, about four fifths detected once. The sample in question was blood, obtained after dendritic cell vaccination. The source is a human donor with glioblastoma. Both conserved end residues are part of each CDR3. Fields, in order: V gene, J gene, clone size, D gene, CDR3 DNA, CDR3 protein. A D gene is named only where the DNA matches it firmly. Clone size is not always given. Where it is, it says once, few, many or a class for expanded clones.

V gene: TRBV7-9; J gene: TRBJ2-5; clone size: -; D gene: TRBD2; CDR3 DNA: TGTGCCAGCAGCTTACTCGCTAGCGGGGGAGAGACCCAGTACTTC; CDR3 protein: CASSLLASGGETQYF
V gene: TRBV10-3; J gene: TRBJ1-3; clone size: few; D gene: TRBD1; CDR3 DNA: TGTGCCATCACCCCGACAGGGCCTAGCTCTGGAAACACCATATATTTT; CDR3 protein: CAITPTGPSSGNTIYF
V gene: TRBV7-9; J gene: TRBJ2-5; clone size: -; D gene: TRBD1; CDR3 DNA: TGTGCCAGCAGCTTAACAGGGGGCGGAGAGACCCAGTACTTC; CDR3 protein: CASSLTGGGETQYF
V gene: TRBV15; J gene: TRBJ2-7; clone size: -; D gene: TRBD1; CDR3 DNA: TGTGCCACCAGCAGACCGGGACAGGGGGGGTACGAGCAGTACTTC; CDR3 protein: CATSRPGQGGYEQYF
V gene: TRBV5-1; J gene: TRBJ2-2; clone size: -; D gene: -; CDR3 DNA: TGCGCCAGCAGCTTGGCTCAGGGGCGGATTCTCACCGGGGAGCTGTTTTTT; CDR3 protein: CASSLAQGRILTGELFF
V gene: TRBV29-1; J gene: TRBJ1-1; clone size: -; D gene: -; CDR3 DNA: TGCAGCGTACCCTCAGAATTCAACATGAACACTGAAGCTTTCTTT; CDR3 protein: CSVPSEFNMNTEAFF
V gene: TRBV4-2; J gene: TRBJ1-2; clone size: -; D gene: -; CDR3 DNA: TGTGCCAGCAGCCAAGATGCGACAGACTATGGCTACACCTTC; CDR3 protein: CASSQDATDYGYTF
V gene: TRBV15; J gene: TRBJ2-1; clone size: -; D gene: TRBD2; CDR3 DNA: TGTGCCACAGCGCCGGGACTAGCGGAGAATGAGCAGTTCTTC; CDR3 protein: CATAPGLAENEQFF
V gene: TRBV10-1; J gene: TRBJ1-1; clone size: -; D gene: -; CDR3 DNA: TGCGCCAGACTATTGGACCGCTGCGAGGGAACTGAAGCTTTCTTT; CDR3 protein: CARLLDRCEGTEAFF
V gene: TRBV19; J gene: TRBJ1-1; clone size: -; D gene: -; CDR3 DNA: TGTGCCAGTAGGGGCAGCTCGAACACTGAAGCTTTCTTT; CDR3 protein: CASRGSSNTEAFF
V gene: TRBV2; J gene: TRBJ2-5; clone size: few; D gene: -; CDR3 DNA: TGTGCCAGCAGGGAAGTGAGGACCCAGTACTTC; CDR3 protein: CASREVRTQYF
V gene: TRBV29-1; J gene: TRBJ1-4; clone size: -; D gene: TRBD1; CDR3 DNA: TGCAGCGGGACAGGGTCAAATGAAAAACTGTTTTTT; CDR3 protein: CSGTGSNEKLFF
V gene: TRBV6-5; J gene: TRBJ1-1; clone size: -; D gene: TRBD1; CDR3 DNA: TGTGCCAGCAGAGCGACAGGGGTGAACACTGAAGCTTTCTTT; CDR3 protein: CASRATGVNTEAFF
V gene: TRBV5-4; J gene: TRBJ2-2; clone size: -; D gene: TRBD1; CDR3 DNA: TGTGCCAGCTCCCGGGACAGTTCCACCGGGGAGCTGTTTTTT; CDR3 protein: CASSRDSSTGELFF
V gene: TRBV19; J gene: TRBJ1-2; clone size: -; D gene: -; CDR3 DNA: TGTGCCAGTAGTATTCCGGGTAACTATGGCTACACCTTC; CDR3 protein: CASSIPGNYGYTF
V gene: TRBV5-1; J gene: TRBJ2-1; clone size: -; D gene: TRBD2; CDR3 DNA: TGCGCCAGCAGCGATAGCGGGGCAGGTGAGCAGTTCTTC; CDR3 protein: CASSDSGAGEQFF
V gene: TRBV7-9; J gene: TRBJ1-1; clone size: -; D gene: -; CDR3 DNA: TGTGCCAGCAGCTTCGACAGGACGACGAACACTGAAGCTTTCTTT; CDR3 protein: CASSFDRTTNTEAFF
V gene: TRBV11-2; J gene: TRBJ2-2; clone size: few; D gene: -; CDR3 DNA: TGTGCCAGCAGCTTAGATGGCTCCACATCCACCGGGGAGCTGTTTTTT; CDR3 protein: CASSLDGSTSTGELFF
V gene: TRBV6-4; J gene: TRBJ2-3; clone size: -; D gene: TRBD1; CDR3 DNA: TGTGCCAGCAGCGGGACAGGGGAAGGAGATACGCAGTATTTT; CDR3 protein: CASSGTGEGDTQYF
V gene: TRBV7-9; J gene: TRBJ1-1; clone size: -; D gene: TRBD1; CDR3 DNA: TGTGCCAGCACAGGGGGTAGTCCTGAAGCTTTCTTT; CDR3 protein: CASTGGSPEAFF
V gene: TRBV5-6; J gene: TRBJ2-4; clone size: -; D gene: -; CDR3 DNA: TGTGCCAGCAGCTTGGAGGGTTGGAGGATAAACATTCAGTACTTC; CDR3 protein: CASSLEGWRINIQYF
V gene: TRBV2; J gene: TRBJ1-3; clone size: once; D gene: TRBD1; CDR3 DNA: TGTGCCAGCAGTAACAGGGGCCAATCTGGAAACACCATATATTTT; CDR3 protein: CASSNRGQSGNTIYF
V gene: TRBV19; J gene: TRBJ2-7; clone size: few; D gene: -; CDR3 DNA: TGTGCCAGCGATCCCGGGAAGCACTACGAGCAGTACTTC; CDR3 protein: CASDPGKHYEQYF
V gene: TRBV7-2; J gene: TRBJ2-5; clone size: -; D gene: TRBD2; CDR3 DNA: TGTGCCAGCAGCTTAATGAGCGGGGGTTTCCAAGAGACCCAGTACTTC; CDR3 protein: CASSLMSGGFQETQYF
V gene: TRBV6-6; J gene: TRBJ2-7; clone size: -; D gene: TRBD1; CDR3 DNA: TGTGCCAGCAGTTACTCGTACAGGGGGCGCCTCGAGCAGTACTTC; CDR3 protein: CASSYSYRGRLEQYF
V gene: TRBV11-3; J gene: TRBJ2-4; clone size: once; D gene: TRBD1; CDR3 DNA: TGTGCCAGCAGCTTAAACAGGGGAAACATTCAGTACTTC; CDR3 protein: CASSLNRGNIQYF
V gene: TRBV6-1; J gene: TRBJ2-4; clone size: -; D gene: TRBD2; CDR3 DNA: TGTGCCAGCAGCAGGACTAGCGGGGAGCGTCAGTACTTC; CDR3 protein: CASSRTSGERQYF
V gene: TRBV29-1; J gene: TRBJ1-4; clone size: -; D gene: -; CDR3 DNA: TGCAGCGTTGTCCACCTTGGCTCCGAAAAACTGTTTTTT; CDR3 protein: CSVVHLGSEKLFF
V gene: TRBV7-9; J gene: TRBJ2-5; clone size: -; D gene: TRBD2; CDR3 DNA: TGTGCCAGCAGCTTACCCGACTTCGGGAGGTTGAGGTTTCAAGAGACCCAGTACTTC; CDR3 protein: CASSLPDFGRLRFQETQYF
V gene: TRBV5-1; J gene: TRBJ2-1; clone size: -; D gene: TRBD2; CDR3 DNA: TGCGCCAGCAGCCCGAACCTAGCGGCCGGCGGTGAGCAGTTCTTC; CDR3 protein: CASSPNLAAGGEQFF
V gene: TRBV11-2; J gene: TRBJ2-7; clone size: -; D gene: TRBD1; CDR3 DNA: TGTGCCAGCAGCTTTCAGGGGGTGGACGAGCAGTACTTC; CDR3 protein: CASSFQGVDEQYF
V gene: TRBV10-3; J gene: TRBJ1-2; clone size: -; D gene: TRBD1; CDR3 DNA: TGTGCCATCAGTGACGGCAGGGGGCGAAGTGGCTACACCTTC; CDR3 protein: CAISDGRGRSGYTF
V gene: TRBV4-1; J gene: TRBJ2-5; clone size: -; D gene: TRBD2; CDR3 DNA: TGCGCCAGCAGCCCTGGACTAGCGATCCAAGAGACCCAGTACTTC; CDR3 protein: CASSPGLAIQETQYF
V gene: TRBV11-3; J gene: TRBJ1-1; clone size: -; D gene: TRBD1; CDR3 DNA: TGTGCCAGCAGCCCCCGGGACAGGGGCACTGAAGCTTTCTTT; CDR3 protein: CASSPRDRGTEAFF
V gene: TRBV2; J gene: TRBJ2-2; clone size: -; D gene: -; CDR3 DNA: TGTGCCAGCAGTGACCCTTCTAGAGTCACCGGGGAGCTGTTTTTT; CDR3 protein: CASSDPSRVTGELFF
V gene: TRBV15; J gene: TRBJ1-2; clone size: -; D gene: -; CDR3 DNA: TGTGCCACCAGCAGAGATCCCGGACCGGGGGGGAACTATGGCTACACCTTC; CDR3 protein: CATSRDPGPGGNYGYTF
V gene: TRBV5-4; J gene: TRBJ1-1; clone size: -; D gene: TRBD1; CDR3 DNA: TGTGCCAGCAGCCCTAAGGGGGCCGAGAACACTGAAGCTTTCTTT; CDR3 protein: CASSPKGAENTEAFF
V gene: TRBV5-1; J gene: TRBJ2-2; clone size: -; D gene: -; CDR3 DNA: TGCGCCAGCAGCGCTTCCGGGACAAAGAACACCGGGGAGCTGTTTTTT; CDR3 protein: CASSASGTKNTGELFF
V gene: TRBV7-2; J gene: TRBJ2-7; clone size: -; D gene: TRBD1; CDR3 DNA: TGTGCCAGCAGCCCAGGACAGGGAGGCGAGCAGTACTTC; CDR3 protein: CASSPGQGGEQYF
V gene: TRBV27; J gene: TRBJ2-1; clone size: -; D gene: TRBD2; CDR3 DNA: TGTGCCAGCGGTCCAGGGACTAGCGCGATTCCTTACAATGAGCAGTTCTTC; CDR3 protein: CASGPGTSAIPYNEQFF
V gene: TRBV7-8; J gene: TRBJ2-7; clone size: -; D gene: TRBD1; CDR3 DNA: TGTGCCAGCAGCCCTCGACAGGGGATCAGCCACGAGCAGTACTTC; CDR3 protein: CASSPRQGISHEQYF
V gene: TRBV29-1; J gene: TRBJ2-1; clone size: -; D gene: TRBD1; CDR3 DNA: TGCAGCGTTGAAGATTACCGGGACAGGGGTTACAATGAGCAGTTCTTC; CDR3 protein: CSVEDYRDRGYNEQFF
V gene: TRBV2; J gene: TRBJ2-1; clone size: -; D gene: -; CDR3 DNA: TGTGCCAGCAAGGGGCTTAGGGAGCAGTTCTTC; CDR3 protein: CASKGLREQFF
V gene: TRBV7-6; J gene: TRBJ1-5; clone size: -; D gene: TRBD1; CDR3 DNA: TGTGCCAGCAGCTTAGAGGACAGGGGGCTTCAGCCCCAGCATTTT; CDR3 protein: CASSLEDRGLQPQHF
V gene: TRBV6-1; J gene: TRBJ2-7; clone size: -; D gene: -; CDR3 DNA: TGTGCCAGCGGCGTGGCCATCGAGACAGTGAGCGAGCAGTACTTC; CDR3 protein: CASGVAIETVSEQYF
V gene: TRBV11-2; J gene: TRBJ2-7; clone size: -; D gene: TRBD1; CDR3 DNA: TGTGCCAGCAGCTTCCCAGGGGGCTACGAGCAGTACTTC; CDR3 protein: CASSFPGGYEQYF
V gene: TRBV6-1; J gene: TRBJ2-5; clone size: -; D gene: -; CDR3 DNA: TGTGCCAGCAGCCCAAGACAGGACGGAGAGACCCAGTACTTC; CDR3 protein: CASSPRQDGETQYF
V gene: TRBV19; J gene: TRBJ1-1; clone size: few; D gene: -; CDR3 DNA: TGTGCCAGTAGTATCCAAGGGGTGAACACTGAAGCTTTCTTT; CDR3 protein: CASSIQGVNTEAFF
V gene: TRBV2; J gene: TRBJ1-5; clone size: few; D gene: -; CDR3 DNA: TGTGCCAGCAGTGAACAGGGGAAGGATCAGCCCCAGCATTTT; CDR3 protein: CASSEQGKDQPQHF
V gene: TRBV11-3; J gene: TRBJ2-3; clone size: -; D gene: -; CDR3 DNA: TGTGCCAGCAGCTTAGCGCGGCAGGGAAGGATGGTAGATACGCAGTATTTT; CDR3 protein: CASSLARQGRMVDTQYF